Below, 9 T cell receptor beta chains from the same sample are listed, as sequenced in a study of CD8 T cells in ankylosing spondylitis. Study-level points and caveats: One TCR beta motif, made up of eight or nine highly homologous variants, appeared characteristic of ankylosing spondylitis blood.

Each CDR3 protein gets one entry after TCRdb re-called the 5' RACE reads with MiXCR. The sample has some 840,000 distinct CDR3 sequences; about an eighth are singletons. Their antigens are not known. The source material was blood, either unsorted or a sorted T cell fraction (not recorded which). The source of these receptors is a male donor with ankylosing spondylitis.

In this sample, this clonotype turned up many times. This chain uses TRBV29-1 with TRBJ2-7; D is ambiguous. Per germline, CDR1 SQVTM and CDR2 ANQGSEA. V dropped 6 bases and J dropped 2 bases, with 17 bases sitting between them. The CDR3 runs to 14 residues. The CDR3 DNA reads as TGCAGCGTGACCCGGCTGGACGCCCCCTACGAGCAGTACTTC. It specifies CSVTRLDAPYEQYF.

The sample holds a few counts of this clonotype. The chain employs TRBV7-6 and TRBJ1-4, with 7 positions matching TRBD1. The V gene end was trimmed by 5 bases and the J gene end by 4 bases; junction bases not matched to a gene: 7. CDR3 length equals 15 residues. Germline CDR1 and CDR2: SGHVS and FNYEAQ. CDR3 nucleotides: TGTGCCAGCAGCCGCGGGACAGCCATTAATGAAAAACTGTTTTTT. Translation gives CASSRGTAINEKLFF.

This clonotype was seen a few times. The gene calls are TRBV5-1 and TRBJ2-1, with 9 bases lining up with TRBD2. Losses at the gene ends were 0 bases for V and 4 bases for J; bases not matched to a gene: 5. Germline CDR1 SGHRS, CDR2 YFSETQ. The CDR3 extends over 16 amino acids. The chain's CDR3 is CASSLALAGPYNEQFF. The CDR3 bases are TGCGCCAGCAGCTTGGCCCTAGCGGGACCTTACAATGAGCAGTTCTTC. Looking up the rest from reference TRBV5-1 and TRBJ2-1 gives the full variable domain: KAGVTQTPRYLIKTRGQQVTLSCSPISGHRSVSWYQQTPGQGLQFLFEYFSETQRNKGNFPGRFSGRQFSNSRSEMNVSTLELGDSALYLCASSLALAGPYNEQFFGPGTRLTVL.

A few counts support this clonotype. The CDR3 DNA reads TGTGCCAGCAGCCGACAGGGGGCGGCCGACTATGGCTACACCTTC. Amino acid sequence: CASSRQGAADYGYTF. V gene TRBV7-2 combines with J gene TRBJ1-2; 10 bases are a match to TRBD1. The germline V gene has CDR1 SGHTA and CDR2 FQGNSA. The V gene end was trimmed by 5 bases and the J gene end by 3 bases; junction bases not matched to a gene: 6. The CDR3 has 15 amino acids.

The V call is TRBV29-1, the J call TRBJ1-2; TRBD1 aligns across 7 bases. Trimming at V came to 7 bases and at J to 2 bases, leaving 4 bases not matched to a gene. This CDR3 region has 12 residues. The V gene's germline CDR1 is SQVTM and CDR2 ANQGSEA. CDR3 residues: CSGGQRNYGYTF. Here the CDR3 DNA reads TGCAGCGGGGGACAGAGAAACTATGGCTACACCTTC.

The V gene is TRBV7-2, the J gene TRBJ1-1; D uncertain. Deletions cut 5 bases from V and 4 bases from J, with 11 bases between. Germline CDR1 is SGHTA and CDR2 is FQGNSA. This CDR3 has 13 residues. The CDR3 DNA is TGTGCCAGCAGCGGACCTGCGGGCACTGAAGCTTTCTTT. Protein: CASSGPAGTEAFF.

This clonotype has at least ten counts. The junction departs from germline at one end; a sequencing error may be responsible. V usage is TRBV5-6 and J usage is TRBJ2-5; no firm D call. Germline CDR1 and CDR2: SGHDT and YYEEEE. The CDR3 has 14 amino acids. DNA for the CDR3: TGCGCCAGCAGCTTGGGCCTACTGGGAGAGACCCAGTACTTC. Its translation is CASSLGLLGETQYF.

This clonotype came up a few times. This chain joins TRBV4-3 and TRBJ2-1; TRBD1 matches at 7 bases. V was clipped by 2 bases and J by 10 bases; unmatched bases: 5. This CDR3 contains 13 residues. CDR1 is LGHNA and CDR2 is YSLEER in the germline V gene. The CDR3 nucleotides read TGCGCCAGCAGCCAACAGACAGGGAAGGAGCAGTTCTTC. It encodes CASSQQTGKEQFF.

This chain links TRBV20-1 with TRBJ2-1; 9 positions agree with TRBD2. The CDR3 loop spans 15 amino acids. Trimming at V came to 5 bases and at J to 4 bases, leaving 9 bases not matched to a gene. Germline CDR1 and CDR2: DFQATT and SNEGSKA (reference sequence). DNA for the CDR3: TGCAGTGCTGGGGGCCCTAGCGGGGTTTACAATGAGCAGTTCTTC. It is translated as CSAGGPSGVYNEQFF.